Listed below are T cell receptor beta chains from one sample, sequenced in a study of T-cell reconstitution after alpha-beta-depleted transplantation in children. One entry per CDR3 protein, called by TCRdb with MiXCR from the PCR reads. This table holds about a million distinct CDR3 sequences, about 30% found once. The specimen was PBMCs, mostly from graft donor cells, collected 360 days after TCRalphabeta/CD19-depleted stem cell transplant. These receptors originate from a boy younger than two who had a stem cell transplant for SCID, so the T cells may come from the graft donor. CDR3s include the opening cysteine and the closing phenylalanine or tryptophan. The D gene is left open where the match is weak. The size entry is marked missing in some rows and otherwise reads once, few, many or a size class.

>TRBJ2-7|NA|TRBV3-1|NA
TGTGCCAGCAGCGTCCTAGGGGGCTACGAGCAGTACTTC
CASSVLGGYEQYF
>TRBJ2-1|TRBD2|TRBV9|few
TGTGCCAGCAGCGTAGGCACTAGCGGATTCGAGCAGTTCTTC
CASSVGTSGFEQFF
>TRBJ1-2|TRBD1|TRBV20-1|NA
TGCAGTGCCAGGACAGGGGGAGAGCGCTACACCTTC
CSARTGGERYTF
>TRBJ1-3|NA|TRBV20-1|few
TGCAGTGCTAGAGACGGCAGGGCTGGAAACACCATATATTTT
CSARDGRAGNTIYF
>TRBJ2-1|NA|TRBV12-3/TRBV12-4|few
TGTGCCAGCACTGTAGCGGTATACAATGAGCAGTTCTTC
CASTVAVYNEQFF
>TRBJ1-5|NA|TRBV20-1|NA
TGCAGTGCTAGAGATTTTAAGAGTAGCAATCAGCCCCAGCATTTT
CSARDFKSSNQPQHF
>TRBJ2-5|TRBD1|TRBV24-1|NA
TGTGCCACCAGTGATCCCGCGGGACAGGGGGGATCCGAGACCCAGTACTTC
CATSDPAGQGGSETQYF
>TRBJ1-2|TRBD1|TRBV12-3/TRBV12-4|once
TGTGCCAGCAGCTTGGCCGGGACAGACTCTGGCTACACCTTC
CASSLAGTDSGYTF
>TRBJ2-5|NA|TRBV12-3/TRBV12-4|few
TGTGCCAGCAGTTTAAGGTCGGCACAAGAGACCCAGTACTTC
CASSLRSAQETQYF
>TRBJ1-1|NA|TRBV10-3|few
TGTGCCATCAGTGGGACCCAGGGCCCGAACACTGAAGCTTTCTTT
CAISGTQGPNTEAFF
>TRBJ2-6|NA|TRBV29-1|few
TGCAGCGTTCAAATACCGGGACACGAAGCTGGGGCCAACGTCCTGACTTTC
CSVQIPGHEAGANVLTF
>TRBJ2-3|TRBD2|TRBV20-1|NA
TGCAGTGCTGGACCGACTAGCGGGGGAACAGATACGCAGTATTTT
CSAGPTSGGTDTQYF
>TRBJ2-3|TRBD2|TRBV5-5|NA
TGTGCCAGCAGTTTGATAGCGGGATTCTCCACAGATACGCAGTATTTT
CASSLIAGFSTDTQYF
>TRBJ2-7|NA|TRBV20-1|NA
TGCAGTGCTAGAGGGACATTGGTCCCATACGAGCAGTACTTC
CSARGTLVPYEQYF
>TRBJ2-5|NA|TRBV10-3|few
TGTGCCACACAGGGCTGGGGCTCGAAGTTGGAGGATCGGACCCAGTACTTC
CATQGWGSKLEDRTQYF
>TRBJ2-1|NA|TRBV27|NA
TGTGCCAGCAGGTACAGGTTCCAAACCTACAATGAGCAGTTCTTC
CASRYRFQTYNEQFF
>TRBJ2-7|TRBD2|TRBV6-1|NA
TGTGCCAGCGGGGGAAGACTAGCGGCCTACGAGCAGTACTTC
CASGGRLAAYEQYF
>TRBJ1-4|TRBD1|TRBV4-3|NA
TGCGCCAGCAGCCGGTTCCACCCGGGACAGGGACGGTATGGTGAAAAACTGTTTTTT
CASSRFHPGQGRYGEKLFF
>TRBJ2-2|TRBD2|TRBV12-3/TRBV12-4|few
TGTGCCAGCAGGAAAACTAGCGGGGTGACCGGGGAGCTGTTTTTT
CASRKTSGVTGELFF
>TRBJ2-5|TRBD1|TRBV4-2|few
TGTGCCAGCAGCCGGACAGGGGAGGGAGAGACCCAGTACTTC
CASSRTGEGETQYF
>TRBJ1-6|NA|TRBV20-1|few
TGCGGGGGAGGTGAGGTTGGACATTCACCCCTCCACTTT
CGGGEVGHSPLHF
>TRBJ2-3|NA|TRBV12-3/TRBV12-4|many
TGTGCCAGCAGTCCCGACAGGACTAGCACAGATACGCAGTATTTT
CASSPDRTSTDTQYF
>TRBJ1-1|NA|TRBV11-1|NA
TGTGCCAGCAGCTTGGGGAACAGCGCCTTGAGGGTGAACACTGAAGCTTTCTTT
CASSLGNSALRVNTEAFF
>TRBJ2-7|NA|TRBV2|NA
TGTGCCAGCAGCAGCAGGGAGTCAGGCGAGCAGTACTTC
CASSSRESGEQYF
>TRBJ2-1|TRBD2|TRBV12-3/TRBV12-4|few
TGTGCCAGCAGTTTGGGTAGCGGGGGGGTTCGGGAGCAGTTCTTC
CASSLGSGGVREQFF
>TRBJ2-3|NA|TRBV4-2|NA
TGTGCCAGCAGCCCCCGGGGCTACAACACAGATACGCAGTATTTT
CASSPRGYNTDTQYF
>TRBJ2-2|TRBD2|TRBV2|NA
TGTGCCAGCAGTGGTACGGGGGGACTCACCGGGGAGCTGTTTTTT
CASSGTGGLTGELFF
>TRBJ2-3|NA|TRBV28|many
TGTGCCAGCAGTCCCAGGGGGGGGGGCACAGATACGCAGTATTTT
CASSPRGGGTDTQYF
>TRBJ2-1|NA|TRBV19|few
TGTGCCAGTTCAAGGCAGGGAGGATACAATGAGCAGTTCTTC
CASSRQGGYNEQFF